The clone carrying this T cell receptor beta chain was seen a handful of times. It was with a sample-barcoded 5' primer and a J-beta primer mix that a second PCR of roughly 7 to 12 cycles was run. Each sample provided no less than 2.5 million CDR3-containing paired-end reads. From the 5' RACE reads, TCRdb called clonotypes with MiXCR, one entry per CDR3 protein. The sample gives about 930,000 distinct CDR3 sequences, 25% to 30% of which show up once; roughly a tenth is in the top ten. This specimen belongs to a study of blood T cells in healthy people across ages. There are 14 residues in the CDR3. The V end was cut by 2 bases, the J end by 2 bases, with 12 bases between. Germline CDR1 is GTSNPN and CDR2 is SVGIG (reference sequence). All donors came from Russia, were Caucasian and healthy, and spanned ages about 6 to 90. The same data also contributed to another study, on T cells of mothers and their children.

The receptor was derived from a woman in her 40s in good health. Sequenced sample: blood. This chain links TRBV30 with TRBJ1-2; D possibly corresponds to TRBD1 (6 bases). CDR3 nucleotide sequence: TGTGCCTGGAGTCGAAGTACAGGGAACTATGGCTACACCTTC. It encodes CAWSRSTGNYGYTF.